Each of the 25 T cell receptor beta chains below was sequenced from the same sample in a study of graft-versus-host responses after intestinal transplantation. Antigens of these TCRs are unknown. Method: immunoSEQ multiplex PCR; TCRdb's copy keeps in-frame clones and lacks some. The profile shows roughly 120,000 clones, about nine tenths of them singletons. The sample here was unstimulated CD4+ T cells sorted from spleen or lymph node cells, taken before intestinal transplant. Receptors were obtained from a human donor who received an intestinal transplant.

The CDR3 bases are TGTGCCACCAGCAGAGGGCCAGGGATCTACGAGCAGTACTTC. Amino acids: CATSRGPGIYEQYF. V usage is TRBV15 and J usage is TRBJ2-7; D is possibly TRBD1 (5 bases). The CDR3 is 14 amino acids. Trimming shortened V by 1 base and J by 3 bases, and 10 bases separated the two germline ends. Germline assignment: CDR1 LNHNV and CDR2 YYDKDF (reference sequence).

This rearrangement joins TRBV2 to TRBJ2-2; TRBD1 agrees at 9 bases. The CDR3 has 15 amino acids. Germline trimming cut 6 bases from V and 1 base from J; bases unmatched to any gene: 3. CDR1 is SNHLY and CDR2 is FYNNEI in the germline V gene. CDR3 DNA sequence: TGTGCCAGCAGCGGGGACAGGGTGAACACCGGGGAGCTGTTTTTT. Its translation: CASSGDRVNTGELFF.

The chain joins TRBV5-1 to TRBJ1-4; weak D call: TRBD1 (6 bases). This CDR3 is 16 amino acids long. The V gene's germline CDR1 is SGHRS and CDR2 YFSETQ. The ends were cut back, 0 bases at V and 8 bases at J, with 17 bases in the middle. The CDR3 coding sequence is TGCGCCAGCAGCTTGGAGGCGTGGCAGGGGCGAGAAAAACTGTTTTTT. This gives the protein CASSLEAWQGREKLFF.

The gene calls are TRBV28 and TRBJ2-2; D unresolved. The germline gives CDR1 MDHEN, CDR2 SYDVKM. Trimming took 5 bases from V and 0 from J, leaving 7 bases between them. CDR3 length: 14 residues. CDR3 region: CASSADTNTGELFF. CDR3 coding DNA: TGTGCCAGCAGTGCCGACACGAACACCGGGGAGCTGTTTTTT.

The J gene is TRBJ2-7, the V gene TRBV27, with D possibly TRBD1 on 6 matching bases. CDR3 length: 12 amino acids. Germline assignment: CDR1 MNHEY and CDR2 SMNVEV (reference sequence). V shed 5 bases and J shed 3 bases, with 8 bases lying between them. The CDR3 nucleotides are TGTGCCAGCAGTCCACAGGGCTACGAGCAGTACTTC. Protein product: CASSPQGYEQYF.

The rearrangement joins TRBV19 to TRBJ2-1, with D possibly being TRBD1 (6 bases). Trimming cost V 5 bases and J 4 bases, with 27 bases left between them. Germline V gene sequence: CDR1 LNHDA, CDR2 SQIVND (reference sequence). This CDR3 is 19 amino acids long. The CDR3, as DNA: TGTGCCAGTAGTCCTTTCCTGGACAAGGGGCCTACAGGGTACAATGAGCAGTTCTTC. Its protein is CASSPFLDKGPTGYNEQFF.

The chain employs TRBV28 and TRBJ1-5; tentative D call: TRBD1 (6 bases). The V end was cut by 3 bases, the J end by 4 bases, with 10 bases between. This CDR3 has 14 residues. From germline, CDR1 is MDHEN and CDR2 SYDVKM. The CDR3, as DNA: TGTGCCAGCAGTTTGGGGGGGCCAAATCAGCCCCAGCATTTT. It specifies CASSLGGPNQPQHF.

The gene calls are TRBV29-1 and TRBJ1-2, with D perhaps TRBD1 (6 bases). The V gene lost 3 bases and the J gene lost 5 bases, with 13 bases spanning the gap. The CDR3 sequence is 13 residues long. Looked up from germline, CDR1 is SQVTM and CDR2 is ANQGSEA. The CDR3 DNA is TGCAGCGTTGAGGGGGCCTCTGAGTATGGCTACACCTTC. It specifies CSVEGASEYGYTF.

The chain recombines TRBV5-4 with TRBJ2-1, with 10 positions matching TRBD2. The CDR3 consists of 15 residues. J gave up 8 bases and V 2 bases, and 7 bases lay outside the gene matches. Germline loops: CDR1 SGHNT, CDR2 YYREEE (reference sequence). CDR3 in amino acids: CASSLAGGARDEQFF. In DNA, the CDR3 is TGTGCCAGCAGCTTAGCGGGAGGGGCTCGGGATGAGCAGTTCTTC. The variable domain in full, completed from reference TRBV5-4 and TRBJ2-1, reads ETGVTQSPTHLIKTRGQQVTLRCSSQSGHNTVSWYQQALGQGPQFIFQYYREEENGRGNFPPRFSGLQFPNYSSELNVNALELDDSALYLCASSLAGGARDEQFFGPGTRLTVL.

This sequence joins TRBV18 and TRBJ1-4, with D uncertain. In germline, CDR1 is KGHSH, CDR2 LQKENI. V was pared by 3 bases and J by 0 bases, with 8 bases between. This CDR3 spans 15 amino acids. CDR3 nucleotide sequence: TGTGCCAGCTCACCTATCCGGGCAACTAATGAAAAACTGTTTTTT. Its protein is CASSPIRATNEKLFF.

The chain is built from TRBV28 and TRBJ1-5; no clear D gene. V shed 7 bases and J shed 6 bases, with 10 bases lying between them. The CDR3 covers 12 residues. Germline-derived CDR1 and CDR2 are MDHEN and SYDVKM. The CDR3 DNA reads TGTGCCAGCAAAGCGTTGGGTCAGCCCCAGCATTTT. Its protein is CASKALGQPQHF.

J is TRBJ2-1 and V is TRBV18; 8 bases map to TRBD2. Trimming took 4 bases from V and 2 from J; bases not matched to a gene: 10. Germline CDR1 KGHSH, CDR2 LQKENI. This CDR3 is built from 17 residues. CDR3 sequence (DNA): TGTGCCAGCTCACGCGGTGGTCCACTAGCGGCCTACAATGAGCAGTTCTTC. As protein: CASSRGGPLAAYNEQFF.

The V call is TRBV30, the J call TRBJ2-1, with D hard to call. The germline V gene encodes CDR1 GTSNPN and CDR2 SVGIG (reference sequence). Trimming pared 0 bases from V and 9 bases from J, leaving 18 bases between. CDR3 length: 15 residues. CDR3 region: CAWSVPSNRRGEQFF. CDR3 DNA sequence: TGTGCCTGGAGTGTTCCCTCCAATAGGCGAGGTGAGCAGTTCTTC.

This rearrangement joins TRBV5-4 to TRBJ2-6, with 7 bases lining up with TRBD1. CDR1 SGHNT and CDR2 YYREEE come from the germline V gene (reference sequence). This CDR3 comprises 16 residues. V lost 0 bases to trimming and J lost 4 bases; unmatched junction nucleotides: 4. The DNA of the CDR3 is TGTGCCAGCAGCTTGGGACAGGGTGGAGGGGCCAACGTCCTGACTTTC. This sequence encodes CASSLGQGGGANVLTF.

The V and J genes are TRBV2 and TRBJ2-2, with D perhaps matching TRBD1 (6 bases). Trimming removed 2 bases at V and 5 bases at J, with 9 bases between. The germline V gene encodes CDR1 SNHLY and CDR2 FYNNEI. The CDR3 contains 14 residues. The DNA for the CDR3 is TGTGCCAGCAGTGAACAGGGGCGGACCGGGGAGCTGTTTTTT. Its translation is CASSEQGRTGELFF.

The chain recombines TRBV4-3 with TRBJ1-4; no clear D gene. This CDR3 spans 18 amino acids. Germline lookup yields CDR1 LGHNA and CDR2 YSLEER. The V gene lost 0 bases and the J gene lost 0 bases, with 14 bases spanning the gap. CDR3 DNA sequence: TGCGCCAGCAGCCAAGATCAGCGGAGCCTTGCAACTAATGAAAAACTGTTTTTT. Translated: CASSQDQRSLATNEKLFF.

The count of this clone is one. Other DNA sequences in this sample translate to the same CDR3. The rearrangement joins TRBV5-1 to TRBJ2-3; unclear D gene. Germline-derived CDR1 and CDR2 are SGHRS and YFSETQ. Trimming left V 4 bases short and J 1 base short, with 7 bases between. This CDR3 region has 13 residues. CDR3: CASSGQGTDTQYF. CDR3 nucleotide sequence: TGCGCCAGCAGCGGGCAGGGCACAGATACGCAGTATTTT.

V gene TRBV28 combines with J gene TRBJ1-5, with D possibly being TRBD1 (6 bases). There are 14 residues in the CDR3. Germline assignment: CDR1 MDHEN and CDR2 SYDVKM. V was cut by 3 bases and J by 4 bases, with 10 bases left in between. The CDR3 sequence is CASSFWGTNQPQHF. CDR3 bases: TGTGCCAGCAGTTTTTGGGGGACAAATCAGCCCCAGCATTTT.

This chain joins TRBV11-2 and TRBJ2-5, with a tentative D call TRBD1 (5 bases). Germline CDR1 and CDR2: SGHAT and FQNNGV. The CDR3 totals 13 residues. V was clipped by 5 bases and J by 3 bases, with 10 bases between them. CDR3 sequence (DNA): TGTGCCAGCAGCAGGGGTGGGAAAGAGACCCAGTACTTC. Protein product: CASSRGGKETQYF. Filled out from reference TRBV11-2 and TRBJ2-5, the complete variable domain reads EAGVAQSPRYKIIEKRQSVAFWCNPISGHATLYWYQQILGQGPKLLIQFQNNGVVDDSQLPKDRFSAERLKGVDSTLKIQPAKLEDSAVYLCASSRGGKETQYFGPGTRLLVL.

The chain couples TRBV10-2 to TRBJ2-7, with 7 nucleotides matching TRBD1. CDR1 WSHSY and CDR2 SAAADI come from the germline V gene. This CDR3 comprises 15 residues. V shed 6 bases and J 0 bases; nucleotides not matched to a gene: 8. The chain's CDR3 is CASSAPGQSSYEQYF. In DNA, the CDR3 is TGCGCCAGCAGCGCCCCGGGACAGAGCTCCTACGAGCAGTACTTC.

J is TRBJ1-4 and V is TRBV6-1; a possible D gene is TRBD1 (6 bases). The CDR3 sequence is 13 residues long. Deletions cut 6 bases from V and 1 base from J, with 6 bases between. CDR1 MNHNS and CDR2 SASEGT come from the germline V gene. The CDR3 bases are TGTGCCAGCAGGGACAGAACTAATGAAAAACTGTTTTTT. Residues: CASRDRTNEKLFF.

V is TRBV6-6 and J is TRBJ1-2; 9 nucleotides align to TRBD1. Trimming cost V 7 bases and J 6 bases; bases outside gene matches: 6. CDR1 is MNHNY, CDR2 SVGAGI, per germline (reference sequence). This CDR3 is built from 13 residues. The CDR3 bases are TGTGCCAGCAACCAACAGGGGGCAAATGGCTACACCTTC. It codes for CASNQQGANGYTF.

The chain carries TRBV27 and TRBJ1-5, with TRBD1 matching over 9 bases. The CDR3 covers 15 residues. V lost 11 bases to trimming and J lost 4 bases; unmatched junction nucleotides: 12. The germline V gene encodes CDR1 MNHEY and CDR2 SMNVEV (reference sequence). The CDR3 loop reads CAGKMVQGANQPQHF. The CDR3 nucleotides are TGTGCCGGCAAAATGGTACAGGGGGCTAATCAGCCCCAGCATTTT.

The chain employs TRBV28 and TRBJ1-1; 9 bases are a match to TRBD1. Trimming removed 6 bases from V and 12 bases from J; junction bases left unmatched: 8. This CDR3 has 12 amino acids. The V gene's germline CDR1 is MDHEN and CDR2 SYDVKM. Here the CDR3 reads CASRSRDRVSFF. CDR3 coding DNA: TGTGCCAGCAGATCCCGGGACAGGGTTTCTTTCTTT.

This clone was observed once. The rearrangement joins TRBV28 to TRBJ1-1; perhaps TRBD1 as D (5 bases). The CDR3 spans 13 residues. The germline V gene encodes CDR1 MDHEN and CDR2 SYDVKM. V shed 7 bases and J shed 1 base, with 10 bases lying between them. The CDR3: CASIGRENTEAFF. The DNA for the CDR3 is TGTGCCAGCATTGGCAGGGAGAACACTGAAGCTTTCTTT.